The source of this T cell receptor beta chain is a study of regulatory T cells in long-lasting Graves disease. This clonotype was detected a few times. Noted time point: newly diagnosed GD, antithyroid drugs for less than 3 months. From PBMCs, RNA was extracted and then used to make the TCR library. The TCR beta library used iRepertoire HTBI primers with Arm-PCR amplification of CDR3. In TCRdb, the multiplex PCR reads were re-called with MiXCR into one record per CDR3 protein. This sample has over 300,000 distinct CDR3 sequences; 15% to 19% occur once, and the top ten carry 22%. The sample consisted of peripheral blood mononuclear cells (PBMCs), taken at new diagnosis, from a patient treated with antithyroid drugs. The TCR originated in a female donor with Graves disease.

The CDR3 loop reads CSARRGGHYEQYF. The CDR3, as DNA: TGCAGTGCTAGAAGGGGGGGACACTACGAGCAGTACTTC. The chain joins TRBV20-1 to TRBJ2-7; possible D gene TRBD2, 7 bases. The CDR3 spans 13 residues. The V gene lost 2 bases and the J gene lost 3 bases, with 11 bases spanning the gap. CDR1 and CDR2 from the germline V gene are DFQATT and SNEGSKA (reference sequence).